The 8 T cell receptor beta chains below were found in one sample sequenced in a study of PD-1 blockade in classical Hodgkin lymphoma. Brentuximab vedotin exposure varied among the patients, all of whom had relapsed after autologous stem cell transplantation. Only in-frame clones appear in the TCRdb table, and some are missing; sequencing was by immunoSEQ multiplex PCR. The sample shows about 29,000 clones, 60% to 80% of them seen only once. The sample in question was peripheral blood mononuclear cells (PBMCs), obtained before the second cycle of nivolumab. These receptors came from a human donor with classical Hodgkin lymphoma.

This clone was seen more than once but under ten times. This chain joins TRBV5-5 and TRBJ1-3; perhaps TRBD1 as D (5 bases). The CDR3 has 15 residues. The V gene's germline CDR1 is SGHKS and CDR2 YYEKEE (reference sequence). The germline V and J ends were trimmed by 0 bases and 0 bases, with 7 bases remaining between them. CDR3 sequence: CASSLADTSGNTIYF. The CDR3 coding sequence is TGTGCCAGCAGCTTGGCGGACACCTCTGGAAACACCATATATTTT.

The chain links TRBV29-1 to TRBJ2-1; 7 nucleotides align to TRBD2. Germline CDR1 is SQVTM and CDR2 is ANQGSEA. This CDR3 contains 13 residues. The CDR3 loop is CSGAGLTSHEQFF. The DNA of the CDR3 is TGCAGTGGAGCGGGATTAACGAGTCATGAGCAGTTCTTC.

V is TRBV21-1 and J is TRBJ1-5. TRBV21-1 represents a pseudogene. CDR3 length: 17 amino acids. Written as DNA, the CDR3 is TGTGCCAGCAGAAGGCGTATGCTACATTGGCATCATCAGCCCCAGCATTTT. Protein sequence: CASRRRMLHWHHQPQHF.

In DNA form, the CDR3 reads TGTGCCTGGAGTGAGGGGGCCAATCAGCCCCAGCATTTT. The encoded protein is CAWSEGANQPQHF. This chain connects TRBV30 to TRBJ1-5; 7 bases match TRBD1. J lost 3 bases, V lost 1 base, and 0 bases had no gene match. Germline V CDR1 and CDR2: GTSNPN, SVGIG (reference sequence). This CDR3 comprises 13 residues.

This clone was observed a single time. The CDR3 loop reads CASSERPSNTEAFF. CDR3 DNA sequence: TGTGCCAGCAGTGAAAGACCGTCAAACACTGAAGCTTTCTTT. The chain is built from TRBV6-1 and TRBJ1-1; D is ambiguous. Germline CDR1 and CDR2: MNHNS and SASEGT. The CDR3 covers 14 residues. With 2 bases removed from V and 2 bases from J, the gap between germline ends came to 9 bases.

The sample holds a few counts of this clone. The chain carries TRBV5-1 and TRBJ2-7, with 8 bases that match TRBD1. The V gene's germline CDR1 is SGHRS and CDR2 YFSETQ. The ends lost 1 base at V and 0 bases at J; junction bases unmatched: 3. The CDR3 is made up of 15 amino acids. The CDR3 reads CASSLLTGGSYEQYF. The CDR3 DNA follows: TGCGCCAGCAGCTTGCTAACAGGGGGCTCCTACGAGCAGTACTTC.

The chain couples TRBV4-2 to TRBJ1-5; D perhaps matches TRBD1 (6 bases). Looked up from germline, CDR1 is LGHNA and CDR2 is YNFKEQ. The CDR3 covers 17 residues. Trimming pared 3 bases from V and 4 bases from J, leaving 19 bases between. Written as DNA, the CDR3 is TGTGCCAGCAGCCAGGATTATACAGGGTCGACGAATCAGCCCCAGCATTTT. It specifies CASSQDYTGSTNQPQHF.

The rearrangement joins TRBV11-2 to TRBJ2-5, with D perhaps given as TRBD1 or TRBD2 (6 bases each). The CDR3 runs 18 residues. Germline V gene lookup returns CDR1 SGHAT and CDR2 FQNNGV. The germline V and J ends were trimmed by 4 bases and 1 base, with 22 bases remaining between them. The CDR3 region is CASSSQGGIGRFQETQYF. The CDR3 coding sequence is TGTGCCAGCAGCTCCCAAGGGGGGATCGGTAGATTCCAAGAGACCCAGTACTTC.